Below, 2 T cell receptor beta chains from the same sample are listed, as sequenced in a study of blood T cell repertoires in COVID-19. The table came from immunoSEQ multiplex PCR; TCRdb's copy has only in-frame clones and leaves some out. The sample consists of fewer than 85,000 clones, roughly 85% of them appearing once. Sequenced: peripheral blood. All receptors come from a man aged 55 to 69 with acute or convalescent COVID-19.

The CDR3 spells CASSLALQGSNEQYF. DNA for the CDR3: TGTGCCAGCAGCTTAGCCCTGCAGGGTTCCAACGAGCAGTACTTC. This chain links TRBV13 with TRBJ2-7; the D gene is possibly TRBD1 (5 bases). This CDR3 spans 15 amino acids. Germline V gene data show CDR1 as PRHDT and CDR2 as FYEKMQ (reference sequence). Trimming pared 1 base from V and 5 bases from J, leaving 15 bases between.

Only one count was recorded for this clone. This chain uses TRBV7-2 with TRBJ1-1; D gene unclear. The CDR3 spans 14 residues. V lost 5 bases to trimming and J lost 1 base, with 11 bases between them. Germline V gene sequence: CDR1 SGHTA, CDR2 FQGNSA. In nucleotides, the CDR3 is TGTGCCAGCAGCCAACGGTCAGGGAACACTGAAGCTTTCTTT. As protein: CASSQRSGNTEAFF.